A few counts support the clone carrying this TCR beta chain. What it recognizes is unknown. These data originate in a study of T cell repertoires in cytomegalovirus infection. Overall study results and limits: Within the response measured ex vivo, HLA-C-restricted CMV-specific TCR beta clonotypes were dominant. Public TCR beta family frequency separated CMV-and-HLA carriers, including in an independent cohort.

The ends lost 4 bases at V and 5 bases at J; junction bases unmatched: 9. This CDR3 comprises 15 residues. Germline loops: CDR1 LNHDA, CDR2 SQIVND (reference sequence). MiXCR, run by TCRdb on the reads, gives a single entry per CDR3 protein. Of about 440,000 distinct CDR3 sequences listed, 25% to 40% are singletons. The material sequenced was PBMCs. This TCR derives from a human donor in good health (CMV status not recorded). Some clones in this sample may be carry-over from other donors' samples. V usage is TRBV19 and J usage is TRBJ2-3; 7 bases align to TRBD2. The CDR3 loop is CASSTRSGEEDTQYF. Here the CDR3 DNA reads TGTGCCAGTAGTACGAGGAGCGGGGAGGAAGATACGCAGTATTTT.